The next 10 T cell receptor beta chains were all read from a single sample in a study of cytomegalovirus exposure and HLA in healthy donors. The PCR contained 60 Vbeta and 13 Jbeta primers. Sequenced by immunoSEQ multiplex PCR; TCRdb stores in-frame clones only, minus some. This table lists about 210,000 clones. Specimen: PBMCs. Every receptor here comes from a woman under 40 in good health and CMV-seropositive.

The V and J genes are TRBV5-1 and TRBJ2-5, with 8 bases aligning to TRBD1. Germline assignment: CDR1 SGHRS and CDR2 YFSETQ. CDR3 length equals 12 residues. J gave up 14 bases and V 5 bases, and 11 bases lay outside the gene matches. CDR3 bases: TGCGCCAGCAGTCCCGGGACAGGCTTTCAATACTTC. It encodes CASSPGTGFQYF. The entire variable domain, with the rest obtained from reference TRBV5-1 and TRBJ2-5, is as follows: KAGVTQTPRYLIKTRGQQVTLSCSPISGHRSVSWYQQTPGQGLQFLFEYFSETQRNKGNFPGRFSGRQFSNSRSEMNVSTLELGDSALYLCASSPGTGFQYFGPGTRLLVL.

The V gene is TRBV28, the J gene TRBJ1-2, with D maybe TRBD1 (6 bases). Germline CDR1 and CDR2: MDHEN and SYDVKM. This CDR3 comprises 13 residues. Trimming left V 7 bases short and J 3 bases short, with 12 bases between. The CDR3 reads CASTIRGYYGYTF. The CDR3 bases are TGTGCCAGCACGATCAGGGGCTACTATGGCTACACCTTC.

This chain joins TRBV5-1 and TRBJ1-4; D may be TRBD1 (6 bases). The CDR3 totals 15 residues. CDR1 is SGHRS and CDR2 is YFSETQ in the germline V gene. V was shortened by 0 bases and J by 3 bases, with 9 bases between the two germline ends. This chain's CDR3 is CASSLVGGPNEKLFF. The CDR3 nucleotides are TGCGCCAGCAGCTTGGTGGGGGGGCCTAATGAAAAACTGTTTTTT.

The rearrangement uses TRBV7-2 and TRBJ1-1; TRBD1 might be the D (6 bases). Trimming took 2 bases from V and 4 from J, leaving 14 bases between them. The germline gives CDR1 SGHTA, CDR2 FQGNSA. The CDR3 extends over 15 amino acids. CDR3 amino acids: CASSLRARGVTEAFF. DNA for the CDR3: TGTGCCAGCAGCTTACGGGCCAGGGGCGTCACTGAAGCTTTCTTT. The complete variable domain, with remaining parts taken from reference TRBV7-2 and TRBJ1-1, reads GAGVSQSPSNKVTEKGKDVELRCDPISGHTALYWYRQSLGQGLEFLIYFQGNSAPDKSGLPSDRFSAERTGGSVSTLTIQRTQQEDSAVYLCASSLRARGVTEAFFGQGTRLTVV.

The CDR3 bases are TGTGCCAGCACCGTTGGACAGCAACGCCTCGGGGCCCAGTACTTC. The encoded protein is CASTVGQQRLGAQYF. The V and J genes are TRBV2 and TRBJ2-5; possibly TRBD1 for D (6 bases). The germline CDR1 and CDR2 sequences are SNHLY and FYNNEI. The V end lost 7 bases, the J end lost 9 bases, and 24 bases lay between the germline ends. CDR3 length: 15 residues.

This rearrangement joins TRBV4-1 to TRBJ1-1; D is unresolved. This CDR3 is built from 14 residues. Germline values: CDR1 MGHRA, CDR2 YSYEKL. Between the trimmed V and J ends, which lost 0 bases and 4 bases, there was a span of 9 bases. The CDR3 region has the DNA TGCGCCAGCAGCCAAGATCTAACGGGCACTGAAGCTTTCTTT. Translating gives CASSQDLTGTEAFF.

The rearrangement uses TRBV12-5 and TRBJ1-3; 7 bases are a match to TRBD1. Germline loops: CDR1 LGHNT, CDR2 FRNRAP. V dropped 2 bases and J dropped 4; count of bases not matched to a gene: 5. The length of the CDR3 is 15 residues. CDR3 in amino acids: CASGLTRTGGNTIYF. CDR3 nucleotide sequence: TGTGCTAGTGGTTTGACACGGACAGGCGGAAACACCATATATTTT.

The V gene is TRBV25-1, the J gene TRBJ1-2; D perhaps matches TRBD1 (6 bases). With 1 base removed from V and 4 bases from J, the gap between germline ends came to 13 bases. This CDR3 comprises 15 residues. Per germline, CDR1 MGHDK and CDR2 SYGVNS. The CDR3 nucleotides are TGTGCCAGCAGTGAATCTGGGGACACAGGCTATGGCTACACCTTC. This sequence encodes CASSESGDTGYGYTF.

This chain links TRBV19 with TRBJ2-1; 11 bases agree with TRBD2. CDR1 is LNHDA and CDR2 is SQIVND in the germline V gene (reference sequence). The V segment lost 5 bases and the J segment 4 bases; nucleotides outside the gene matches: 4. The CDR3 has 15 residues. This CDR3 reads CASSLGTSGYNEQFF. The CDR3 region has the DNA TGTGCCAGTAGTCTTGGGACTAGCGGATACAATGAGCAGTTCTTC.

This chain joins TRBV7-6 and TRBJ2-1; D perhaps matches TRBD2 (5 bases). V was clipped by 1 base and J by 4 bases, with 11 bases between them. Germline V gene data show CDR1 as SGHVS and CDR2 as FNYEAQ. The CDR3 is 15 amino acids. Here the CDR3 reads CASSLVKRTYNEQFF. CDR3 DNA: TGTGCCAGCAGCTTAGTTAAGCGGACGTACAATGAGCAGTTCTTC.